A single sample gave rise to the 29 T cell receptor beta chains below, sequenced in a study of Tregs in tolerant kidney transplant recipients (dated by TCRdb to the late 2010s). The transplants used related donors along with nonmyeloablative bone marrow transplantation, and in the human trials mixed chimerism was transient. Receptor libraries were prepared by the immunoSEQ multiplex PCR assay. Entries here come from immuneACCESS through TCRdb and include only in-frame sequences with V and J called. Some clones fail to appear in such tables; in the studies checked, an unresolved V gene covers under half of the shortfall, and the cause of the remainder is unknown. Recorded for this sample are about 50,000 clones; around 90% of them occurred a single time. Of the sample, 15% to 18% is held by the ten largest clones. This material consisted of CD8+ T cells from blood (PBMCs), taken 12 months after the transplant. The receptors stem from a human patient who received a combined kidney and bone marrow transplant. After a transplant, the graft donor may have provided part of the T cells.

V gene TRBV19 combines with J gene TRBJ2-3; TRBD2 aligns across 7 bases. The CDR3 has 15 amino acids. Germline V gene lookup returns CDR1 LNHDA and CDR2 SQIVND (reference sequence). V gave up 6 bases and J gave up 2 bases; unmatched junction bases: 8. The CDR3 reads CASSLLASVTDTQYF. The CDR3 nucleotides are TGTGCCAGTAGCCTACTAGCGTCAGTCACAGATACGCAGTATTTT.

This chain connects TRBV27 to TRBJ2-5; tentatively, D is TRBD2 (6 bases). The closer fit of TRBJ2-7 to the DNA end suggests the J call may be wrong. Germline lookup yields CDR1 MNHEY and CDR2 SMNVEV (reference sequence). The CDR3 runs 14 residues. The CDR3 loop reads CASSLGPEGYEQYF. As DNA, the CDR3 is TGTGCCAGCAGTTTAGGCCCGGAGGGCTACGAGCAGTACTTC.

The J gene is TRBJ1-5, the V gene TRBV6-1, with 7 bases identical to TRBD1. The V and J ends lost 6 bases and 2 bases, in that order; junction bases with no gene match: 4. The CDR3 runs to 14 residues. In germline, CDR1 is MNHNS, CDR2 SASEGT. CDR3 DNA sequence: TGTGCCAGCAGAGGGCAGGGGGGCAATCAGCCCCAGCATTTT. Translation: CASRGQGGNQPQHF.

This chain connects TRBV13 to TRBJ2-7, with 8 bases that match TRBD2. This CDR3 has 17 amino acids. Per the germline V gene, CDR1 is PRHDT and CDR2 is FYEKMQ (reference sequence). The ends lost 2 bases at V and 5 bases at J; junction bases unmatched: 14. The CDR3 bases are TGTGCCAGCAGCTTATTAATTGACGGGAGGGCCGGTGACGAGCAGTACTTC. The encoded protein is CASSLLIDGRAGDEQYF.

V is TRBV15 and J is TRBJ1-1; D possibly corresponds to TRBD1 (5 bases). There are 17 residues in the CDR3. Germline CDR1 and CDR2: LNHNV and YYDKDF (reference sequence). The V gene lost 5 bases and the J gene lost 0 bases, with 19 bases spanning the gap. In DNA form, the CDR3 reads TGTGCCACCAGCGGAGGGGACTACAGGAAAATGAACACTGAAGCTTTCTTT. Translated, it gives CATSGGDYRKMNTEAFF.

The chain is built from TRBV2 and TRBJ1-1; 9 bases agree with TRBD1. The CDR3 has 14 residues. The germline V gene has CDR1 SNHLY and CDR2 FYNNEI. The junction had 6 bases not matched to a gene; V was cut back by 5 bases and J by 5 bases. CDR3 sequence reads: CASSTGTGLTEAFF. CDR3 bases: TGTGCCAGCAGTACCGGGACAGGGTTAACTGAAGCTTTCTTT.

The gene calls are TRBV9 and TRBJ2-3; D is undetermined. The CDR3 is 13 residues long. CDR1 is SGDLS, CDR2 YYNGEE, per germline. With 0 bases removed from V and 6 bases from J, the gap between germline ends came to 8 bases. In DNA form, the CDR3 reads TGTGCCAGCAGCGTAGCCTTTTTGGATACGCAGTATTTT. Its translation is CASSVAFLDTQYF.

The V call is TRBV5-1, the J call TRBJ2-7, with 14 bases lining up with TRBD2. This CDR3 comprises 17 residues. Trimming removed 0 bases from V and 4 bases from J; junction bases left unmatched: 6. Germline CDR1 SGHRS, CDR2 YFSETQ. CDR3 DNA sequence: TGCGCCAGCAGCTTGGTTGGACTAGCGGGAGGTTTATACGAGCAGTACTTC. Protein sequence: CASSLVGLAGGLYEQYF. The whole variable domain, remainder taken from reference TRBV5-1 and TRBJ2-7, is KAGVTQTPRYLIKTRGQQVTLSCSPISGHRSVSWYQQTPGQGLQFLFEYFSETQRNKGNFPGRFSGRQFSNSRSEMNVSTLELGDSALYLCASSLVGLAGGLYEQYFGPGTRLTVT.

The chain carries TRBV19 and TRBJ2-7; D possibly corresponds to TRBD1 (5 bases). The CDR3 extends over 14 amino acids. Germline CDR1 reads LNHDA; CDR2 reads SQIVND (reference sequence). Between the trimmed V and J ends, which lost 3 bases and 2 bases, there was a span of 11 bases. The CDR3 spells CASSMAGLTYEQYF. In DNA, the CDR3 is TGTGCCAGTAGTATGGCAGGGCTGACCTACGAGCAGTACTTC.

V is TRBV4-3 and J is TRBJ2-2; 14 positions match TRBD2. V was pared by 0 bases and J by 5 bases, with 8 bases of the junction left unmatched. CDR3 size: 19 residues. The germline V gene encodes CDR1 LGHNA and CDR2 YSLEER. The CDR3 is CASSQDVTSGGAVTGELFF. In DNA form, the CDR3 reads TGCGCCAGCAGCCAAGACGTGACTAGCGGGGGGGCCGTAACCGGGGAGCTGTTTTTT.

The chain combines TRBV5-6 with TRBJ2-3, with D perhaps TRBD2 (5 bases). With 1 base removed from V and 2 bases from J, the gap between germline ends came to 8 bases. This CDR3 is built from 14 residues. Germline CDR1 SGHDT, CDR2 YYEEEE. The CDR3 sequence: CASSLTRLTDTQYF. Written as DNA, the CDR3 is TGTGCCAGCAGCTTGACTAGACTCACAGATACGCAGTATTTT.

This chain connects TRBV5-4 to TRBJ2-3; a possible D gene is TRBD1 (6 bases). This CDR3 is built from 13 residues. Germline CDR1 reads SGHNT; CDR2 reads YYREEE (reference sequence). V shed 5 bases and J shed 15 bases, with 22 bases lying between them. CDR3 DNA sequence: TGTGCCAGCAGTCAACCCCCAGGGGAATCGTATTATTTT. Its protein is CASSQPPGESYYF.

CDR3 in amino acids: CASSAGTLRYGYTF. The CDR3 DNA is TGCGCCAGCAGCGCCGGGACATTGCGCTATGGCTACACCTTC. V gene TRBV4-3 combines with J gene TRBJ1-2, with D possibly TRBD1 on 6 matching bases. The germline V gene encodes CDR1 LGHNA and CDR2 YSLEER. This CDR3 is built from 14 residues. V was shortened by 5 bases and J by 4 bases, with 14 bases between the two germline ends.

CDR3 protein: CASSFGSSGPSSYNEQFF. In DNA, the CDR3 is TGTGCCAGCAGCTTTGGGTCCAGCGGGCCGAGCTCCTACAATGAGCAGTTCTTC. The V call is TRBV5-6, the J call TRBJ2-1, with D maybe TRBD2 (6 bases). The CDR3 loop spans 18 amino acids. Trimming took 2 bases from V and 0 from J, leaving 18 bases between them. Per germline, CDR1 SGHDT and CDR2 YYEEEE.

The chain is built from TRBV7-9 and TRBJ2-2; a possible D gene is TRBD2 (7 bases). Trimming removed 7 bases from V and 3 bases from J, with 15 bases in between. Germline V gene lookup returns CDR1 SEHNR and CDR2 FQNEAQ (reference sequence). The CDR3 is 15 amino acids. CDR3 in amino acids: CASNVRGADTGELFF. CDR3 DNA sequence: TGTGCCAGCAACGTACGGGGGGCTGACACCGGGGAGCTGTTTTTT. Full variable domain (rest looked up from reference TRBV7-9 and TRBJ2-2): DTGVSQNPRHKITKRGQNVTFRCDPISEHNRLYWYRQTLGQGPEFLTYFQNEAQLEKSRLLSDRFSAERPKGSFSTLEIQRTEQGDSAMYLCASNVRGADTGELFFGEGSRLTVL.

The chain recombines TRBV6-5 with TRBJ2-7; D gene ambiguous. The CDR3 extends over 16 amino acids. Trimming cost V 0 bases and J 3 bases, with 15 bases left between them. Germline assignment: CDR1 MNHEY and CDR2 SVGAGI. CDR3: CASSYSNTPIYYEQYF. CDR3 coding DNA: TGTGCCAGCAGTTACTCGAATACTCCCATCTACTACGAGCAGTACTTC.

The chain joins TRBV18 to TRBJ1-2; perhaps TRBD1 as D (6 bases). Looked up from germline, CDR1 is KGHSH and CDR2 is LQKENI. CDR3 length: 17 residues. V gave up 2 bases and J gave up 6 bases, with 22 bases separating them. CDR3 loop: CASSPMSAGTSTHGYTF. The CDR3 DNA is TGTGCCAGCTCACCAATGTCCGCCGGGACATCTACCCATGGCTACACCTTC.

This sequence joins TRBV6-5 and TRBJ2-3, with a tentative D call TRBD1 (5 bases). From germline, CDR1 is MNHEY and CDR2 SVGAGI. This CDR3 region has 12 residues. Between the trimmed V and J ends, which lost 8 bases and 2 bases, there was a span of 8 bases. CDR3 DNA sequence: TGTGCCAGCCAGGGCCTCACAGATACGCAGTATTTT. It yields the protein CASQGLTDTQYF.

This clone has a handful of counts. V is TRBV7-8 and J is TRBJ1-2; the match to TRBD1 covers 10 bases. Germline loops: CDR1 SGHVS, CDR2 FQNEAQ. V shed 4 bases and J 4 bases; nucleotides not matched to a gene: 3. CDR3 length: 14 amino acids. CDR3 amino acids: CASSSGTGVYGYTF. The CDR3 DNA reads TGTGCCAGCAGCTCCGGGACAGGGGTCTATGGCTACACCTTC.

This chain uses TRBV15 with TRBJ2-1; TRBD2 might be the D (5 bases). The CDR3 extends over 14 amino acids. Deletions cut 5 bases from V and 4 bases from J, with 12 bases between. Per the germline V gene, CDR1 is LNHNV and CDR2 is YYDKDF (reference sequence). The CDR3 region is CATSPATGYNEQFF. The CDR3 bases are TGTGCCACCAGCCCCGCGACGGGATACAATGAGCAGTTCTTC.

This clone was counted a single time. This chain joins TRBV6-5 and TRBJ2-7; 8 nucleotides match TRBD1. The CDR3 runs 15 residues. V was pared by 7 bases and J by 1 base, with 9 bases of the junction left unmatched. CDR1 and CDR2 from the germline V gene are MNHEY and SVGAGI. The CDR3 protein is CASKGGTGRSYEQYF. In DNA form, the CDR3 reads TGTGCCAGCAAGGGCGGGACAGGTCGTTCCTACGAGCAGTACTTC.

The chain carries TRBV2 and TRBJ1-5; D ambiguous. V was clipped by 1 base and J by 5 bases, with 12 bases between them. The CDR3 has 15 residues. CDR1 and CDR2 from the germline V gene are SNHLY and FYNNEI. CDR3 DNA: TGTGCCAGCAGTGAAGAGAGGAGGTCGGATCAGCCCCAGCATTTT. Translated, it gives CASSEERRSDQPQHF.

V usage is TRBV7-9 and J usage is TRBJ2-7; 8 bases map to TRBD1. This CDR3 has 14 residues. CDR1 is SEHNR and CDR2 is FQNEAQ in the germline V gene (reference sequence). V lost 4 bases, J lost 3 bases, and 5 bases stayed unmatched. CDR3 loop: CASSSRDRFYEQYF. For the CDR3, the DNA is TGTGCCAGCAGCTCTAGGGACAGGTTCTACGAGCAGTACTTC.

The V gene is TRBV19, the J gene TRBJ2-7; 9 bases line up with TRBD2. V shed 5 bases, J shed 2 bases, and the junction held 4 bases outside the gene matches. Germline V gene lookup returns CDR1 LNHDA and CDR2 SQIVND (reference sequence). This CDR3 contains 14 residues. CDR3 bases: TGTGCCAGTAGTGAGGGACTAGCCGCCTACGAGCAGTACTTC. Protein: CASSEGLAAYEQYF.

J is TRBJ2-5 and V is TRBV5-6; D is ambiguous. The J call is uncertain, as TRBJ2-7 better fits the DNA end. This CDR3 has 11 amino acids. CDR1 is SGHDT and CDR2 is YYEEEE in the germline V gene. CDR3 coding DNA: TGTGCCAGCAGCTCCTCCTACGAGCAGTACTTC. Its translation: CASSSSYEQYF.

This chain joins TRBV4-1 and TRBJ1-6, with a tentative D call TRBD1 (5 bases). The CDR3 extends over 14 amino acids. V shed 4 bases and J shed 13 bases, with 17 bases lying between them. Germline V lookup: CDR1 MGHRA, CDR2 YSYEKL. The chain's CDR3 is CASSPPYGDSPLHF. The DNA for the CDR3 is TGCGCCAGCAGCCCACCCTATGGGGACTCCCCCCTCCACTTT.

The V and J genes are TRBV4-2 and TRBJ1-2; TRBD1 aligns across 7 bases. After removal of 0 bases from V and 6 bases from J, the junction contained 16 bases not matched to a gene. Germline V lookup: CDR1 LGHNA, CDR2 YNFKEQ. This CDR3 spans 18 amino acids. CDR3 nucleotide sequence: TGTGCCAGCAGCCAAGACCCGGGACAGATGCTTAGGGTGCATGGCTACACCTTC. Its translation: CASSQDPGQMLRVHGYTF.

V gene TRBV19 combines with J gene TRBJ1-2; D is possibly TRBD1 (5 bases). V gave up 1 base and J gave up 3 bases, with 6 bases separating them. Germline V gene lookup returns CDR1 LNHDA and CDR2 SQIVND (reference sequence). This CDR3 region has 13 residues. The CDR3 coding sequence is TGTGCCAGTAGTATAGGACAGTACTATGGCTACACCTTC. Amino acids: CASSIGQYYGYTF.

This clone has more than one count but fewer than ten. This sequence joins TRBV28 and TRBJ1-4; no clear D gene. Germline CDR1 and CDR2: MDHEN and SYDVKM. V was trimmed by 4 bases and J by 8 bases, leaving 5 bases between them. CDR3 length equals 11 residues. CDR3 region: CASSSEEKLFF. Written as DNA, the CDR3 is TGTGCCAGCAGTTCGGAGGAAAAACTGTTTTTT.